This T cell receptor beta chain stems from a study of T-cell memory formation after mild COVID-19. Study conclusions and caveats: Mainly CM and EM harbored the contracting CD4+ clones; mainly EMRA harbored the CD8+ ones. What remained unconfirmed was the SARS-CoV-2 specificity of second-wave clones peaking on day 37.

After removal of 11 bases from V and 5 bases from J, the junction contained 9 bases not matched to a gene. Per the germline V gene, CDR1 is ENHRY and CDR2 is SYGVKD. The CDR3 covers 12 residues. Of note for this clonotype: Its specificity is not known.

Libraries for TCRalpha and TCRbeta carried sample barcodes and unique molecular identifiers via 5'RACE. TCRdb redid the calling of the 5' RACE reads with MiXCR, one entry per CDR3 protein. The sample lists 500,000 to 650,000 distinct CDR3 sequences; about 20% were seen once. Specimen: PBMCs or a T cell subset sorted from them (not recorded which). The chain joins TRBV10-3 to TRBJ2-7, with 7 bases fitting TRBD1. This TCR was recovered from an adult woman who had mild COVID-19 (a few samples of this study predate the infection). Cell type and time point are not known. The CDR3 nucleotides read TGTGCCTCCGCCGGGACAGAGGACGAGCAGTACTTC. Residues: CASAGTEDEQYF.